This TCR beta chain was recovered during a study of T-cell reconstitution after alpha-beta-depleted transplantation in children. Study-level findings and limits: For some patients, TCRbeta diversity was high at day 60 because of recipient T cells and thymic progenitors that survived. Diversity and T-cell counts at one year after transplant derived mostly from new T cells. Where alpha-beta T cells came from about two months after transplant was reportedly several hundred expanded graft clones.

TCRbeta library construction was performed incorporating unique molecular identifiers. TCRdb processed the PCR reads anew with MiXCR; each CDR3 protein has one entry. The data hold a few hundred thousand distinct CDR3 sequences, with 11% observed a single time. In its sample, this clonotype was seen many times. Its target is unknown. V was cut by 6 bases and J by 6 bases, with 14 bases left in between. Germline V gene sequence: CDR1 DFQATT, CDR2 SNEGSKA (reference sequence). The CDR3 loop spans 13 amino acids. This clonotype originated in a male patient aged 2-9 years who had a stem cell transplant for chronic granulomatous disease, so the T cells may come from the graft donor. This sequence joins TRBV20-1 and TRBJ1-4, with D perhaps matching TRBD1 (5 bases). Material: peripheral blood, obtained 180 days after TCRalphabeta/CD19-depleted stem cell transplant. CDR3 amino acids: CSAREGPDEKLFF. CDR3 bases: TGCAGTGCCAGGGAAGGGCCCGATGAAAAACTGTTTTTT.